This T cell receptor (beta chain) was obtained from a study of T cell changes during pregnancy in multiple sclerosis (dated by TCRdb to between 2019 and 2020). Notes on the research overall: The study examined how the T cell repertoire changed over the course of pregnancy in women with multiple sclerosis.

Preparation of the library involved the immunoSEQ multiplex PCR assay. TCRdb mirrors the immuneACCESS table, restricted to in-frame sequences. Some clones are absent from its copies; in checked studies, under half trace to an unresolved V gene, and the reason for the others is unknown. The sample profile shows approximately 84,000 clones; less than 95% of them were found once. Of the sample, 2% to 3% falls within the top ten clones. This clone was found once. The antigen this receptor binds is unknown. Base qualities are not at hand, and no much larger clone is one base apart. As encoded in the germline V gene (reference sequence), CDR1 is LNHDA while CDR2 is SQIVND. Ends trimmed: V by 6 bases, J by 7 bases; bases unmatched to a gene: 10. Counted from cysteine to phenylalanine, this CDR3 has 14 amino acids. The read is trimmed to its CDR3 DNA, 42 bases read in frame from base 1.

The starting material was peripheral blood, obtained in the third trimester of pregnancy. The chain was built from TRBV19 and TRBJ1-2, with 8 bases matching TRBD1. The TCR sequence derives from a female donor with multiple sclerosis, enrolled in a pregnancy study. The CDR3 has the sequence CASSGQGLSFGYTF. In nucleotides, the sequence is TGTGCCAGTAGCGGACAGGGCCTTTCGTTTGGCTACACCTTC.